The 17 T cell receptor beta chains given below trace back to one sample, sequenced in a study of T-cell memory formation after mild COVID-19 (dated by TCRdb to about 2021). Receptor libraries were prepared by 5' RACE. The sequencing machine was an Illumina NovaSeq 6000. TCRdb reworked the public reads: Q25 trimming with fastp, MiXCR clone assembly, productive beta chains retained. Every CDR3 protein is listed once, alongside the most common genes and DNA of its rows. The sample records about 57,000 distinct CDR3 sequences, 9.5% to 15% of which are singletons. About 25% of the sample is held by the ten biggest clonotypes. Sequenced sample: PBMCs or a T cell subset sorted from them (not recorded which). These receptors were taken from a man between 18 and 29 years old who had mild COVID-19 (a few samples of this study predate the infection). The sample titles of this study are shuffled in the database, so cell type and time point are left out; the donor was told from shared clones.

There are a few counts of this clonotype. The chain joins TRBV6-2 or TRBV6-3 to TRBJ2-3, with 7 bases that match TRBD2. Per the germline V gene, CDR1 is MNHEY and CDR2 is SVGEGT. Germline trimming cut 4 bases from V and 6 bases from J; bases unmatched to any gene: 7. CDR3 length equals 14 residues. In DNA, the CDR3 is TGTGCCAGCAGTTGGAGCGGGGAGGGGGATACGCAGTATTTT. The encoded protein is CASSWSGEGDTQYF.

This clonotype was seen many times. The chain joins TRBV29-1 to TRBJ2-2; D possibly corresponds to TRBD2 (5 bases). V lost 5 bases to trimming and J lost 0 bases, with 13 bases between them. The CDR3 is 15 residues long. Germline loops: CDR1 SQVTM, CDR2 ANQGSEA. For the CDR3, the DNA is TGCAGCGTTCGAAGCGGACTCGCGAACACCGGGGAGCTGTTTTTT. It specifies CSVRSGLANTGELFF.

This clonotype was detected ten times or more. The genes are TRBV19 and TRBJ2-2, with a weak D call TRBD1 (6 bases). This CDR3 region has 15 residues. Germline loops: CDR1 LNHDA, CDR2 SQIVND (reference sequence). Trimming took off 3 bases at V and 3 bases at J, with 11 bases between the two ends. Written as DNA, the CDR3 is TGTGCCAGTAGTATCGGCCCAGGGGACACCGGGGAGCTGTTTTTT. Translated: CASSIGPGDTGELFF.

This clonotype was seen repeatedly, ten times or more. The chain couples TRBV18 to TRBJ2-5; D is uncertain. The CDR3 sequence is 14 residues long. CDR1 KGHSH and CDR2 LQKENI come from the germline V gene. The V and J ends lost 6 bases and 0 bases respectively, with 11 bases between them. The DNA for the CDR3 is TGTGCCAGCTCGTCGTACGGTCACCAAGAGACCCAGTACTTC. This translates into CASSSYGHQETQYF.

A few counts support this clonotype. The V and J genes are TRBV6-4 and TRBJ2-1; TRBD2 matches 7 bases. Trimming removed 0 bases from V and 9 bases from J; junction bases left unmatched: 8. The CDR3 runs 15 residues. Looked up from germline, CDR1 is MRHNA and CDR2 is SNTAGT. DNA for the CDR3: TGTGCCAGCAGTGACTCATCGAGCGGGGTTGCTGAGCAGTTCTTC. Protein sequence: CASSDSSSGVAEQFF.

The chain has TRBV24-1 and TRBJ2-2; D might be TRBD2 (5 bases). The CDR3 runs 12 residues. Trimming left V 6 bases short and J 7 bases short, with 8 bases between. Looked up from germline, CDR1 is KGHDR and CDR2 is SFDVKD. The CDR3 reads CATSTGFGELFF. The CDR3, as DNA: TGTGCCACCAGTACGGGGTTCGGGGAGCTGTTTTTT.

This clonotype was seen a handful of times. The chain couples TRBV7-9 to TRBJ1-2, with D possibly matching TRBD1 (5 bases). The CDR3 extends over 13 amino acids. Trimming took 8 bases from V and 4 from J, leaving 14 bases between them. Germline CDR1 and CDR2: SEHNR and FQNEAQ (reference sequence). The CDR3 nucleotides are TGTGCCAGCGGACAAGGACTTGGCTATGGCTACACCTTC. Its protein product is CASGQGLGYGYTF. The whole variable domain, filled in from reference TRBV7-9 and TRBJ1-2, reads DTGVSQNPRHKITKRGQNVTFRCDPISEHNRLYWYRQTLGQGPEFLTYFQNEAQLEKSRLLSDRFSAERPKGSFSTLEIQRTEQGDSAMYLCASGQGLGYGYTFGSGTRLTVV.

This clonotype has at least ten counts. The genes are TRBV5-1 and TRBJ2-7, with D perhaps TRBD1 or TRBD2 (5 bases each). Germline-derived CDR1 and CDR2 are SGHRS and YFSETQ. CDR3 length: 13 residues. V shed 6 bases and J shed 6 bases, with 16 bases lying between them. CDR3 region: CASTLVSGREQYF. The CDR3 DNA follows: TGCGCCAGCACCCTTGTATCGGGGCGCGAGCAGTACTTC.

This clonotype was observed a handful of times. CDR3 DNA sequence: TGCGCCAGCAGCCAACAATGGACAGGGCAACCCTACGAGCAGTACGTC. It is translated as CASSQQWTGQPYEQYV. The V gene is TRBV4-1, the J gene TRBJ2-7; TRBD1 agrees at 8 bases. Unmatched junction bases numbered 8, after V lost 2 bases and J lost 2 bases. The CDR3 loop spans 16 amino acids. Germline CDR1 MGHRA, CDR2 YSYEKL.

The table lists this clonotype with many counts. The chain couples TRBV5-6 to TRBJ2-5; D not resolved. This CDR3 is built from 12 residues. Trimming removed 1 base at V and 3 bases at J, with 4 bases between. CDR1 and CDR2 from the germline V gene are SGHDT and YYEEEE. CDR3 coding DNA: TGTGCCAGCAGCTTGAGCGAAGAGACCCAGTACTTC. Protein sequence: CASSLSEETQYF.

The CDR3 is CSASTVNQPQHF. The CDR3 DNA reads TGCAGTGCTAGCACCGTGAATCAGCCCCAGCATTTT. The chain recombines TRBV20-1 with TRBJ1-5; D is uncertain. Germline V gene data show CDR1 as DFQATT and CDR2 as SNEGSKA (reference sequence). V shed 3 bases and J shed 4 bases, with 7 bases lying between them. The CDR3 is 12 amino acids.

Only a few counts were recorded for this clonotype. V usage is TRBV6-5 and J usage is TRBJ1-1, with D maybe TRBD1 (6 bases). V lost 7 bases and J lost 5, with 14 bases in between. Germline CDR1 is MNHEY and CDR2 is SVGAGI. CDR3 length equals 13 residues. CDR3 region: CASMPGARTEAFF. In nucleotides, the CDR3 is TGTGCCAGCATGCCGGGGGCCAGGACTGAAGCTTTCTTT.

This clonotype was seen a few times. J is TRBJ2-3 and V is TRBV7-9, with TRBD2 identical over 13 bases. Germline V CDR1 and CDR2: SEHNR, FQNEAQ (reference sequence). This CDR3 is built from 16 residues. The V segment lost 6 bases and the J segment 1 base; nucleotides outside the gene matches: 4. The CDR3 DNA reads as TGTGCCAGCAGTTTCGGACTAGCGGGGGGCACAGATACGCAGTATTTT. Its translation: CASSFGLAGGTDTQYF.

This clonotype was counted ten times or more. The gene calls are TRBV25-1 and TRBJ2-5; 8 nucleotides align to TRBD1. The CDR3 has 14 amino acids. Germline CDR1 is MGHDK and CDR2 is SYGVNS. Trimming at V came to 2 bases and at J to 5 bases, leaving 4 bases not matched to a gene. CDR3 coding DNA: TGTGCCAGCAGTGAACAGGGGGCATCGGAGACCCAGTACTTC. Translation: CASSEQGASETQYF. Using reference TRBV25-1 and TRBJ2-5 for the parts outside the CDR3, the full variable domain is EADIYQTPRYLVIGTGKKITLECSQTMGHDKMYWYQQDPGMELHLIHYSYGVNSTEKGDLSSESTVSRIRTEHFPLTLESARPSHTSQYLCASSEQGASETQYFGPGTRLLVL.

The table lists this clonotype with a few counts. V and J are TRBV5-1 and TRBJ1-2; D possibly corresponds to TRBD1 (5 bases). Germline V CDR1 and CDR2: SGHRS, YFSETQ. The CDR3 has 15 residues. The ends were cut back, 3 bases at V and 0 bases at J, with 12 bases in the middle. The CDR3 spells CASSWNDRPNYGYTF. In DNA, the CDR3 is TGCGCCAGCAGCTGGAACGACAGACCTAACTATGGCTACACCTTC.

This clonotype was picked up a small number of times. CDR3 in DNA: TGTGCCAGCAGCTTTAGAGGGGACGGCGAGCAGTACGTC. Protein: CASSFRGDGEQYV. The gene calls are TRBV7-2 and TRBJ2-7; D may match TRBD1 or TRBD2 (5 bases each). Germline loops: CDR1 SGHTA, CDR2 FQGNSA. This CDR3 is 13 amino acids long. V lost 3 bases and J lost 6, with 12 bases in between.

The sample holds many counts of this clonotype. The DNA of the CDR3 is TGTGCCAGCACCCTGGGACAGCTCCTAACCGGGGAGCTGTTTTTT. Translated, it gives CASTLGQLLTGELFF. The chain employs TRBV7-2 and TRBJ2-2, with 7 bases fitting TRBD1. This CDR3 is built from 15 residues. V was clipped by 7 bases and J by 5 bases; unmatched bases: 10. Per the germline V gene, CDR1 is SGHTA and CDR2 is FQGNSA.